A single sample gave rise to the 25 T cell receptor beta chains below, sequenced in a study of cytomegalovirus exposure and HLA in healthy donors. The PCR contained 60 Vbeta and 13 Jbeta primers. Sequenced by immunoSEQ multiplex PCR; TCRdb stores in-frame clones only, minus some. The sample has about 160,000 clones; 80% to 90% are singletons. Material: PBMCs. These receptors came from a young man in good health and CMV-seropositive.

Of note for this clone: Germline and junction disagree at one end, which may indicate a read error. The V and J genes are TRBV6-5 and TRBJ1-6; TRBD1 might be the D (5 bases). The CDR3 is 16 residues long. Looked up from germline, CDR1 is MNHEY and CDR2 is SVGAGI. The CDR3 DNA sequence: TGTGCCAGCAGTTACTGGGGCAGCTCCTATAATTCACCCCCCCACTTT. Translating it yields CASSYWGSSYNSPPHF.

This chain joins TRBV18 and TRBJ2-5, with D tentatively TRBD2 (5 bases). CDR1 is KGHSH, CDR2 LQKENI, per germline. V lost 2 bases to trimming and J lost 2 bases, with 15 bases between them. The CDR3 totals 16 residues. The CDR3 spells CASSPEGNWAQETQYF. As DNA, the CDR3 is TGTGCCAGCTCACCAGAGGGAAATTGGGCTCAAGAGACCCAGTACTTC.

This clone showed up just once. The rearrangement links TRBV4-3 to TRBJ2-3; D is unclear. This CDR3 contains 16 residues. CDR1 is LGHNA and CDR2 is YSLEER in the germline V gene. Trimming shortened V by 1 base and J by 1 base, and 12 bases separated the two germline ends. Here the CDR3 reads CASSQVSAGGTDTQYF. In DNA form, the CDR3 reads TGCGCCAGCAGCCAAGTATCGGCAGGTGGCACAGATACGCAGTATTTT.

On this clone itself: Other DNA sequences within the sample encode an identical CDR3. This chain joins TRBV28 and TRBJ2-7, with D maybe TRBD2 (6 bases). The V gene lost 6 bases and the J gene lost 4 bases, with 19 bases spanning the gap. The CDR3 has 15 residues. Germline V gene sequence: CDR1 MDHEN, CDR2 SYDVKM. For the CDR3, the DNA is TGTGCCAGCAGCCGGGGGTCCCTAGGGGTTTACGAGCAGTACTTC. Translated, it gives CASSRGSLGVYEQYF.

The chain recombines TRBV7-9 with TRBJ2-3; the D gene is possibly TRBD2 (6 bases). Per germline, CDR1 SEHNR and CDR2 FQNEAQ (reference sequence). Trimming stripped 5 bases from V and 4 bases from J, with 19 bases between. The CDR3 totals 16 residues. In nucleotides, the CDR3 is TGTGCCAGCAGCCAATTGTCTAGCGTCATCGCAGATACGCAGTATTTT. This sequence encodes CASSQLSSVIADTQYF.

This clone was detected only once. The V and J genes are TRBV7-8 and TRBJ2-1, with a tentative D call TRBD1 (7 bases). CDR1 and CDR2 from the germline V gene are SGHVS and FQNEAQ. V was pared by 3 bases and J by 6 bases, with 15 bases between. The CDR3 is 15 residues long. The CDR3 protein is CASSFSGGTGNEQFF. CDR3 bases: TGTGCCAGCAGCTTTTCAGGGGGGACTGGCAATGAGCAGTTCTTC.

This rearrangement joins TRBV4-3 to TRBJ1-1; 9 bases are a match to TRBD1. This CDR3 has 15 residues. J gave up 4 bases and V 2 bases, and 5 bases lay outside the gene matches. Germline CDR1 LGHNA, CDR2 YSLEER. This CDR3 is CASSQYRGPGTEAFF. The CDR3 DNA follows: TGCGCCAGCAGCCAATACAGGGGGCCGGGCACTGAAGCTTTCTTT.

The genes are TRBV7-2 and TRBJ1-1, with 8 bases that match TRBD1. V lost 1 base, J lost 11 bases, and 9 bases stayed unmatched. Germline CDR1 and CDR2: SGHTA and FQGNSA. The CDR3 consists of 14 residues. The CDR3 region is CASSLGIRGLGAFF. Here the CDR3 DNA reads TGTGCCAGCAGCTTAGGCATCAGGGGGCTCGGGGCTTTCTTT.

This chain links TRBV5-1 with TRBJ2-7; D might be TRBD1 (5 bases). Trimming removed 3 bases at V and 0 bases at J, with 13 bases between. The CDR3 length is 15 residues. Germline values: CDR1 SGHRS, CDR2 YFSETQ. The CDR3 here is CASSSRDLGSYEQYF. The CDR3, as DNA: TGCGCCAGCAGCTCCAGGGATTTGGGCTCCTACGAGCAGTACTTC.

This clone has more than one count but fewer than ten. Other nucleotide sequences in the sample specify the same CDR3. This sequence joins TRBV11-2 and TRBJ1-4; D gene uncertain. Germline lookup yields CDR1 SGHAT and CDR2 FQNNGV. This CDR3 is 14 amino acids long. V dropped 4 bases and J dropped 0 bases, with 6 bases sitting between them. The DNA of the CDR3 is TGTGCCAGCAGCTCGGGAGCAACTAATGAAAAACTGTTTTTT. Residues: CASSSGATNEKLFF.

CDR3: CASSPRTGILPGQYF. The CDR3 DNA sequence: TGCGCCAGCAGTCCAAGGACAGGTATCCTTCCTGGGCAGTACTTC. The genes are TRBV23-1 and TRBJ2-7; TRBD1 agrees at 7 bases. TRBV23-1 is placed among ORFs of uncertain function. The CDR3 is 15 residues long. Unmatched junction bases numbered 15, after V lost 4 bases and J lost 9 bases.

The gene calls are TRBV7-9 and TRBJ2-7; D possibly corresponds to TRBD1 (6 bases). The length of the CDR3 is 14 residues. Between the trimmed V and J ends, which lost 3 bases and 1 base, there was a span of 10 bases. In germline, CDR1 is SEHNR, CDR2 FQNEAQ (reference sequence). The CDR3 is CASSFDRTSYEQYF. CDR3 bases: TGTGCCAGCAGCTTTGACAGGACGTCCTACGAGCAGTACTTC.

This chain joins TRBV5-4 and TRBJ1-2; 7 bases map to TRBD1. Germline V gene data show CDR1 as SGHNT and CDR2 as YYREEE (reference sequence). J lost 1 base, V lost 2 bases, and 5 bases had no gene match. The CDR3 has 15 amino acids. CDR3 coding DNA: TGTGCCAGCAGCTTAGCCGGGACAGATAACTATGGCTACACCTTC. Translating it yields CASSLAGTDNYGYTF.

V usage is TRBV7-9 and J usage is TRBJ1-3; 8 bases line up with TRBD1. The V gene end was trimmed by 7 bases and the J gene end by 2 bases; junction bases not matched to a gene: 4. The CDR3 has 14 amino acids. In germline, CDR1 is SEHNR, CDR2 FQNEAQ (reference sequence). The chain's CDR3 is CASNLQGAGNTIYF. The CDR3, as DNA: TGTGCCAGCAACCTACAGGGGGCTGGAAACACCATATATTTT.

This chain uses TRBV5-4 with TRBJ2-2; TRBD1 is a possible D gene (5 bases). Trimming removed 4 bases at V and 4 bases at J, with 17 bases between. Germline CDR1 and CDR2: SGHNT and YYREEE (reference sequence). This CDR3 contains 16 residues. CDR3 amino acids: CASSDSLGARTGELFF. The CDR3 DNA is TGTGCCAGCAGCGACAGCTTAGGAGCGCGCACCGGGGAGCTGTTTTTT.

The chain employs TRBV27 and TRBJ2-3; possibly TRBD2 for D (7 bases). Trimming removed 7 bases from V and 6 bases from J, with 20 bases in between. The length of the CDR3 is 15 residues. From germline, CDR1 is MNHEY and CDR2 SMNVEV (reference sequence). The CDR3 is CASTGASGGRDTQYF. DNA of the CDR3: TGTGCCAGCACGGGGGCTAGCGGCGGTCGGGATACGCAGTATTTT.

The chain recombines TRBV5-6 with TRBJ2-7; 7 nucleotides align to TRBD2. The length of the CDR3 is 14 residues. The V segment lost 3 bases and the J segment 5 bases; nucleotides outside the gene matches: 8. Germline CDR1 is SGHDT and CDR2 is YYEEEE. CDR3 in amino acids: CASSSGLVSNEQYF. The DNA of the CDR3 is TGTGCCAGCAGCTCAGGACTAGTCAGTAACGAGCAGTACTTC.

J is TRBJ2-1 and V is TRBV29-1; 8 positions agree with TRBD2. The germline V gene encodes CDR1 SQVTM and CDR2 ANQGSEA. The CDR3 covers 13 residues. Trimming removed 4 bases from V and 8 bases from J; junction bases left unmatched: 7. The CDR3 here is CSVAAGVADEQFF. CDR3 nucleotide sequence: TGCAGCGTTGCAGCGGGGGTCGCGGATGAGCAGTTCTTC.

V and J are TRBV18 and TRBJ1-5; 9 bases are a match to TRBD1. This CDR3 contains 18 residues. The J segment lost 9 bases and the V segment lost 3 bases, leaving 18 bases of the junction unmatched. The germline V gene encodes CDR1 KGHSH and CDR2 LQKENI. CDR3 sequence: CASSPVGPAGTGTMPQHF. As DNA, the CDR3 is TGTGCCAGCTCACCTGTAGGTCCGGCCGGGACAGGGACGATGCCCCAGCATTTT.

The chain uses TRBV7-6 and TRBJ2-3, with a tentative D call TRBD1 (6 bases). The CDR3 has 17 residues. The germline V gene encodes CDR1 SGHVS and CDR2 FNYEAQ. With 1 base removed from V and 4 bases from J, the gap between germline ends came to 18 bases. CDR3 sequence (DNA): TGTGCCAGCAGCTTAGGGCAGGGGAAAATAGGGGCAGATACGCAGTATTTT. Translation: CASSLGQGKIGADTQYF.

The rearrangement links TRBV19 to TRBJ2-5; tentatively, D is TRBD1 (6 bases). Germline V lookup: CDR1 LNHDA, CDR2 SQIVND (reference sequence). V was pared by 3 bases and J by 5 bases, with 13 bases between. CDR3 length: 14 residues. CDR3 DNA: TGTGCCAGTAGTATTGTCAGGGGTATGGAGACCCAGTACTTC. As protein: CASSIVRGMETQYF.

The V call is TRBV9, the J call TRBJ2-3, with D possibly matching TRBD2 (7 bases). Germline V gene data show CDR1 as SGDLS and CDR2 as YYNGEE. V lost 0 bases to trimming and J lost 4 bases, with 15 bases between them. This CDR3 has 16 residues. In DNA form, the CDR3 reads TGTGCCAGCAGCGTAGGTCGGGGGGCGATGGCAGATACGCAGTATTTT. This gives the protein CASSVGRGAMADTQYF. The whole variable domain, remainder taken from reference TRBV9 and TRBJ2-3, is DSGVTQTPKHLITATGQRVTLRCSPRSGDLSVYWYQQSLDQGLQFLIQYYNGEERAKGNILERFSAQQFPDLHSELNLSSLELGDSALYFCASSVGRGAMADTQYFGPGTRLTVL.

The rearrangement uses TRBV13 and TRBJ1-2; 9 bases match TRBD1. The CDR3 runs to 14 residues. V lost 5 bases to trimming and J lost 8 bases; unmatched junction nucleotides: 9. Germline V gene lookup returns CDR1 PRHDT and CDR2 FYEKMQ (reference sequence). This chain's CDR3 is CASSPSGTGKGYTF. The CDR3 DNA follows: TGTGCCAGCAGCCCATCCGGGACAGGGAAAGGCTACACCTTC.

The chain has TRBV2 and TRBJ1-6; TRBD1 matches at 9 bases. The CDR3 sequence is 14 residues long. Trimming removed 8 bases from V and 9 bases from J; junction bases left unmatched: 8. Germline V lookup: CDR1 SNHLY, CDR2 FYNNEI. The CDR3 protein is CASLPTGGGSPLHF. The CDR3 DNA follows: TGTGCCAGCCTACCCACAGGGGGCGGTTCACCCCTCCACTTT.

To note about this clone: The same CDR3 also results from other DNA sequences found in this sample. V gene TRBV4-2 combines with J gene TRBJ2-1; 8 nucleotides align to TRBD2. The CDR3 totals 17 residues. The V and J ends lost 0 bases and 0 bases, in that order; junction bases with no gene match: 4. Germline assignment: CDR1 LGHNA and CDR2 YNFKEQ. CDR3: CASSQDRGGSSYNEQFF. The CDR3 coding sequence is TGTGCCAGCAGCCAAGATCGGGGGGGAAGCTCCTACAATGAGCAGTTCTTC.